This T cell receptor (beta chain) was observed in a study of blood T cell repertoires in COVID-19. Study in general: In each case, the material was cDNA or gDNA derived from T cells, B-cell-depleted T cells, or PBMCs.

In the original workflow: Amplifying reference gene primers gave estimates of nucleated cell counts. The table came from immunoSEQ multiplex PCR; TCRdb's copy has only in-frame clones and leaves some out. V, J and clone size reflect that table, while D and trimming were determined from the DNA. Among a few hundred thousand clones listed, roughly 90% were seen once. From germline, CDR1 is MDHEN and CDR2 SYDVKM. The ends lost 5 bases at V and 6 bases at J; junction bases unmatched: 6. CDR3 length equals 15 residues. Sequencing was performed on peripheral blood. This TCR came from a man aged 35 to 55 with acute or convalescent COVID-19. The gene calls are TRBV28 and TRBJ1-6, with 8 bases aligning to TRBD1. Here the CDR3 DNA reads TGTGCCAGCAGTCTCCTGACAGGGGTTAATTCACCCCTCCACTTT. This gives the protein CASSLLTGVNSPLHF. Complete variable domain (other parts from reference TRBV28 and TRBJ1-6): DVKVTQSSRYLVKRTGEKVFLECVQDMDHENMFWYRQDPGLGLRLIYFSYDVKMKEKGDIPEGYSVSREKKERFSLILESASTNQTSMYLCASSLLTGVNSPLHFGNGTRLTVT.